This T cell receptor beta chain came from a study of graft-versus-host responses after intestinal transplantation. Study-level information: Tacrolimus plus steroids were given to all recipients for roughly 3 years, preceded by anti-thymocyte globulin induction. Regarding the study as a whole: Among circulating GvH clones, peak levels were associated with early post-transplant declines in HvG clones.

This clone came up once. Its cognate antigen is unknown. Repertoires were generated with immunoSEQ multiplex PCR, while TCRdb's copy carries only in-frame clones and drops some. The repertoire holds under 55,000 clones, with over 75% as singletons. Sequenced here: PBMCs, sampled 524 days after transplant. The receptor was derived from a human patient who received an intestinal transplant, so some T cells may come from the graft donor.

CDR3 region: CSATAYNEQFF. The CDR3, as DNA: TGCAGTGCTACCGCCTACAATGAGCAGTTCTTC. The chain is built from TRBV20-1 and TRBJ2-1, with D unclear. The CDR3 has 11 amino acids. V lost 4 bases, J lost 2 bases, and 3 bases lay in between. Looked up from germline, CDR1 is DFQATT and CDR2 is SNEGSKA (reference sequence).